The 19 T cell receptor beta chains below all came from one sample that was sequenced in a study of cytomegalovirus exposure and HLA in healthy donors. 60 Vbeta and 13 Jbeta primers were used in PCR. Clones were read by immunoSEQ multiplex PCR, and TCRdb kept only the in-frame ones, dropping some. The sample consists of approximately 150,000 clones, roughly 76% of them appearing once. The sequencing input was PBMCs. Receptor source: a male donor in good health and CMV-seronegative.

The chain joins TRBV6-5 to TRBJ1-1; possibly TRBD1 for D (6 bases). V was trimmed by 7 bases and J by 7 bases, leaving 22 bases between them. Germline V gives CDR1 MNHEY, CDR2 SVGAGI. The CDR3 consists of 15 residues. The CDR3 region is CASKNEGTRADEAFF. The CDR3 coding sequence is TGTGCCAGCAAAAACGAGGGGACACGGGCCGATGAAGCTTTCTTT.

This clone was counted only a few times. The genes are TRBV13 and TRBJ1-6; tentative D call: TRBD1 (6 bases). The germline CDR1 and CDR2 sequences are PRHDT and FYEKMQ (reference sequence). Deletions cut 9 bases from V and 7 bases from J, with 22 bases between. The CDR3 consists of 16 residues. Written as DNA, the CDR3 is TGTGCCAGTCTGTTGTGGGGGGGCGGTTCGAATTCACCCCTCCACTTT. Protein product: CASLLWGGGSNSPLHF.

The chain uses TRBV5-4 and TRBJ1-2, with no clear D. Germline V gene lookup returns CDR1 SGHNT and CDR2 YYREEE (reference sequence). The CDR3 is 15 residues long. V was pared by 0 bases and J by 4 bases, with 13 bases between. DNA of the CDR3: TGTGCCAGCAGCTTGGAGAACAATCAGATCTATGGCTACACCTTC. Protein: CASSLENNQIYGYTF.

This clone has just a few counts. V gene TRBV7-8 combines with J gene TRBJ2-3; 7 bases are shared with TRBD1. There are 15 residues in the CDR3. The germline gives CDR1 SGHVS, CDR2 FQNEAQ. The J segment lost 6 bases and the V segment lost 3 bases, leaving 9 bases of the junction unmatched. The CDR3 region is CASSLTRDSYDTQYF. Written as DNA, the CDR3 is TGTGCCAGCAGCTTGACCCGGGACAGCTACGATACGCAGTATTTT.

The chain joins TRBV18 to TRBJ1-5; D not resolved. This CDR3 has 13 amino acids. From germline, CDR1 is KGHSH and CDR2 LQKENI. V lost 5 bases, J lost 1 base, and 6 bases lay in between. CDR3 nucleotides: TGTGCCAGCTCAAGTGGCAGCAATCAGCCCCAGCATTTT. Translating gives CASSSGSNQPQHF.

V is TRBV5-1 and J is TRBJ1-2, with D unclear. This CDR3 region has 14 residues. V shed 3 bases and J shed 3 bases, with 12 bases lying between them. The germline CDR1 and CDR2 sequences are SGHRS and YFSETQ. CDR3 DNA: TGCGCCAGCAGCTCGACCCCGGGAGACTATGGCTACACCTTC. Translation gives CASSSTPGDYGYTF.

The V call is TRBV29-1, the J call TRBJ2-1, with a weak D call TRBD2 (7 bases). With 8 bases removed from V and 9 bases from J, the gap between germline ends came to 20 bases. The CDR3 has 13 amino acids. Germline CDR1 is SQVTM and CDR2 is ANQGSEA. The CDR3 DNA follows: TGCAGCTGCGGTGGGCGGGGGCGACTTGAGCAGTTCTTC. It codes for CSCGGRGRLEQFF.

The CDR3 nucleotides are TGTGCCAGCAGTGTGGGAACGGGACTGATCTACGAGCAGTACTTC. Translating gives CASSVGTGLIYEQYF. The V gene is TRBV6-5, the J gene TRBJ2-7, with D possibly being TRBD2 (6 bases). The germline CDR1 and CDR2 sequences are MNHEY and SVGAGI. The CDR3 totals 15 residues. The germline V and J ends were trimmed by 5 bases and 3 bases, with 17 bases remaining between them.

The genes are TRBV5-1 and TRBJ2-7; TRBD1 aligns across 8 bases. The CDR3 loop spans 13 amino acids. The J segment lost 7 bases and the V segment lost 0 bases, leaving 3 bases of the junction unmatched. Germline loops: CDR1 SGHRS, CDR2 YFSETQ. The CDR3 DNA follows: TGCGCCAGCAGCTTGGGACAGGGGATGGAGCAGTACTTC. Amino acids: CASSLGQGMEQYF.

The chain carries TRBV14 and TRBJ1-2; D gene uncertain. CDR1 is SGHDN and CDR2 is FVKESK in the germline V gene. CDR3 length equals 15 residues. The V and J ends lost 4 bases and 4 bases respectively, with 16 bases between them. CDR3 DNA sequence: TGTGCCAGCAGCCCCACAAGTCGGGGATTCTATGGCTACACCTTC. The encoded protein is CASSPTSRGFYGYTF.

The V gene is TRBV9, the J gene TRBJ2-3; the D gene is possibly TRBD2 (5 bases). The V and J ends lost 4 bases and 2 bases respectively, with 14 bases between them. From germline, CDR1 is SGDLS and CDR2 YYNGEE. This CDR3 has 15 amino acids. CDR3 in DNA: TGTGCCAGCAGCTCCCTAGCTTGGGACACAGATACGCAGTATTTT. The encoded protein is CASSSLAWDTDTQYF.

This clone was detected a few times. V usage is TRBV19 and J usage is TRBJ1-4; 7 bases are a match to TRBD1. J lost 6 bases, V lost 5 bases, and 6 bases had no gene match. The germline V gene has CDR1 LNHDA and CDR2 SQIVND (reference sequence). This CDR3 has 14 residues. CDR3 protein: CASSSTGFDEKLFF. In DNA form, the CDR3 reads TGTGCCAGTAGTTCGACAGGGTTTGATGAAAAACTGTTTTTT.

The chain recombines TRBV5-4 with TRBJ2-5; the match to TRBD1 covers 7 bases. The J call may not be correct, given that the DNA end is closer to TRBJ2-7. The CDR3 spans 15 residues. Germline V gene data show CDR1 as SGHNT and CDR2 as YYREEE (reference sequence). The chain's CDR3 is CASSLSSRGFDEQYF. The CDR3 DNA reads as TGTGCCAGCAGCTTGAGTTCCAGGGGGTTCGACGAGCAGTACTTC.

This clone was counted a few times. The chain combines TRBV5-1 with TRBJ1-1, with unresolved D. Between the trimmed V and J ends, which lost 1 base and 4 bases, there was a span of 5 bases. CDR1 and CDR2 from the germline V gene are SGHRS and YFSETQ. The CDR3 has 12 amino acids. The CDR3: CASSLSGTEAFF. The CDR3 bases are TGCGCCAGCAGCTTGTCGGGCACTGAAGCTTTCTTT.

This chain joins TRBV6-1 and TRBJ1-5; 9 bases map to TRBD1. This CDR3 is built from 18 residues. Losses at the gene ends were 3 bases for V and 2 bases for J; bases not matched to a gene: 11. Germline CDR1 reads MNHNS; CDR2 reads SASEGT. CDR3 nucleotides: TGTGCCAGCAGTGATCAGGGATACAGGGGGCGACGCAATCAGCCCCAGCATTTT. This encodes CASSDQGYRGRRNQPQHF.

This clone was counted only a few times. The rearrangement links TRBV15 to TRBJ1-5; 7 bases line up with TRBD1. The CDR3 is made up of 17 amino acids. The germline V gene encodes CDR1 LNHNV and CDR2 YYDKDF (reference sequence). Losses at the gene ends were 3 bases for V and 5 bases for J; bases not matched to a gene: 13. The CDR3 region has the DNA TGTGCCACCAGCAGGGAATTGACAGGGTCTAGGGATCAGCCCCAGCATTTT. Protein product: CATSRELTGSRDQPQHF.

This rearrangement joins TRBV4-1 to TRBJ1-1; TRBD1 agrees at 10 bases. The CDR3 has 21 amino acids. CDR1 and CDR2 from the germline V gene are MGHRA and YSYEKL. The ends lost 3 bases at V and 5 bases at J; junction bases unmatched: 24. The CDR3 protein is CASSQTRRSLTETGGGTEAFF. In DNA form, the CDR3 reads TGCGCCAGCAGCCAGACCCGACGAAGCCTAACCGAGACAGGGGGCGGGACTGAAGCTTTCTTT.

The chain joins TRBV27 to TRBJ1-5; possible D gene TRBD1, 6 bases. CDR3 length equals 14 residues. Germline V gene data show CDR1 as MNHEY and CDR2 as SMNVEV (reference sequence). V lost 4 bases and J 3 bases, leaving 10 bases between the germline ends. The CDR3 protein is CASSSGVSNQPQHF. CDR3 coding DNA: TGTGCCAGCAGTTCAGGGGTCTCCAATCAGCCCCAGCATTTT.

The table lists this clone with a few counts. The chain employs TRBV5-4 and TRBJ1-2, with TRBD1 identical over 8 bases. Per the germline V gene, CDR1 is SGHNT and CDR2 is YYREEE (reference sequence). CDR3 size: 13 residues. Losses at the gene ends were 4 bases for V and 4 bases for J; bases not matched to a gene: 3. In DNA form, the CDR3 reads TGTGCCAGCAGCCCCGGGACAGGCTATGGCTACACCTTC. Translating gives CASSPGTGYGYTF.